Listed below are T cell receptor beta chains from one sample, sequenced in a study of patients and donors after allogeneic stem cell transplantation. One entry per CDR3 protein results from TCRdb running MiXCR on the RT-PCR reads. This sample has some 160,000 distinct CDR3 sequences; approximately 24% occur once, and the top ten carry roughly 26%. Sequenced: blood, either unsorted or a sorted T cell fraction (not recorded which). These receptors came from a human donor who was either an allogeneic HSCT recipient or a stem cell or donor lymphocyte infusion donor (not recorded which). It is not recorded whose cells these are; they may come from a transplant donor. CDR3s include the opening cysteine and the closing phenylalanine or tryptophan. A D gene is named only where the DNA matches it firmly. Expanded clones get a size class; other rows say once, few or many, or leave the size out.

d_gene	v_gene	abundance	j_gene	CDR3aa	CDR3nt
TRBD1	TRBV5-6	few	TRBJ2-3	CASSLFTGGTDTQYF	TGTGCCAGCAGCTTGTTTACAGGGGGTACAGATACGCAGTATTTT
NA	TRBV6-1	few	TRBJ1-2	CASTRPLTENGYTF	TGTGCCAGCACCCGACCTTTGACAGAGAATGGCTACACCTTC
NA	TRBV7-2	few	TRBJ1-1	CASSLVSGLDTEAFF	TGTGCCAGCAGCTTAGTTTCAGGGTTGGACACTGAAGCTTTCTTT
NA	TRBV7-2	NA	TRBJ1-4	CASSFLGPNEKLFF	TGTGCCAGCAGCTTTCTAGGGCCGAATGAAAAACTGTTTTTT
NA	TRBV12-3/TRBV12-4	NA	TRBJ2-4	CASSHLRNIQYF	TGTGCCAGCAGCCACCTGCGTAACATTCAGTACTTC
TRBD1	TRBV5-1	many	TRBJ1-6	CASHTGTVDSPLHF	TGCGCCAGCCATACCGGGACAGTGGATTCACCCCTCCACTTT
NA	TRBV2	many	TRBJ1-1	CASSEQQGYTEAFF	TGTGCCAGCAGTGAGCAACAGGGATACACTGAAGCTTTCTTT
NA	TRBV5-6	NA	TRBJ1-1	CASSWGQFFNTEAFF	TGTGCCAGCAGCTGGGGACAATTCTTCAACACTGAAGCTTTCTTT
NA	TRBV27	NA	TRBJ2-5	CASSPWREETQYF	TGTGCCAGCAGCCCTTGGAGGGAAGAGACCCAGTACTTC
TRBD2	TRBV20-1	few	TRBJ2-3	CSAVSGASTDTQYF	TGCAGTGCTGTTAGCGGGGCGAGCACAGATACGCAGTATTTT
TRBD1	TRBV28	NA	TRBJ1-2	CASSSPDRGLSDYGYTF	TGTGCCAGCAGTTCCCCGGACAGGGGGCTAAGTGACTATGGCTACACCTTC
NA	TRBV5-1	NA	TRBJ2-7	CASSLGRAYEQYF	TGCGCCAGCAGCTTGGGCAGGGCCTACGAGCAGTACTTC
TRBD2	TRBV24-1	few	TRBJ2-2	CATSDNSGSANTGELFF	TGTGCCACCAGTGATAATAGCGGGAGCGCGAACACCGGGGAGCTGTTTTTT
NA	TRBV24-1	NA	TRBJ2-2	CATSEDSGELFF	TGTGCCACCAGTGAAGATTCCGGGGAGCTGTTTTTT
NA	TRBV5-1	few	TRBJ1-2	CASSLSQSYYGYTF	TGCGCCAGCAGCTTGTCGCAGAGCTACTATGGCTACACCTTC
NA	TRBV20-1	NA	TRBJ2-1	CSASRRASYNEQFF	TGCAGTGCGAGTAGGCGGGCCTCCTACAATGAGCAGTTCTTC
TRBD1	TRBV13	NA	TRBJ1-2	CASSPMWTGGGYTF	TGTGCCAGCAGCCCTATGTGGACAGGGGGAGGCTACACCTTC
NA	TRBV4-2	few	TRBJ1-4	CASSPRQANEKLFF	TGTGCCAGCAGCCCCAGACAGGCTAATGAAAAACTGTTTTTT
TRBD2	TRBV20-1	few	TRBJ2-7	CSARNGTSLYEQYF	TGCAGTGCTAGGAACGGGACTAGCCTCTACGAGCAGTACTTC
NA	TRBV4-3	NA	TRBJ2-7	CASSQDNVFLSMAYEQYF	TGCGCCAGCAGCCAAGATAACGTGTTCCTGTCTATGGCCTACGAGCAGTACTTC
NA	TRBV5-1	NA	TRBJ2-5	CASSLWEETQETQYF	TGCGCCAGCAGCTTGTGGGAAGAAACCCAAGAGACCCAGTACTTC
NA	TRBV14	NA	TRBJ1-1	CASSRWETNTEAFF	TGTGCCAGCAGCCGGTGGGAAACGAACACTGAAGCTTTCTTT
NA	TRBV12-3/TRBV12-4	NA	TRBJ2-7	CASSLIQSSPYEQYF	TGTGCCAGCAGTTTAATCCAATCTAGCCCCTACGAGCAGTACTTC
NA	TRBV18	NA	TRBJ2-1	CASSPGRTTYNEQFF	TGTGCCAGCTCTCCGGGACGGACCACCTACAATGAGCAGTTCTTC
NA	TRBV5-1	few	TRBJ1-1	CASSLEQNTEAFF	TGCGCCAGCAGCTTGGAACAGAACACTGAAGCTTTCTTT
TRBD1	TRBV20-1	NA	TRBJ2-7	CSARGPGTGKTYEQYF	TGCAGTGCTAGAGGACCCGGGACAGGGAAGACCTACGAGCAGTACTTC
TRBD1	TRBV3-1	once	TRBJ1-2	CASSRGPGQGASHYGYTF	TGTGCCAGCAGTCGCGGCCCGGGACAGGGGGCGTCCCACTATGGCTACACCTTC
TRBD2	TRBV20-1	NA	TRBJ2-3	CSAKILAGGHHTQYF	TGCAGTGCTAAAATACTAGCGGGGGGGCACCATACGCAGTATTTT
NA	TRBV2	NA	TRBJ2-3	CASSDVSDTAWTTDTQYF	TGTGCCAGCAGTGATGTATCGGACACCGCCTGGACCACAGATACGCAGTATTTT
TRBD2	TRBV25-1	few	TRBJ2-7	CASSESPGLAGDEQYF	TGTGCCAGCAGTGAATCGCCGGGACTAGCGGGAGACGAGCAGTACTTC
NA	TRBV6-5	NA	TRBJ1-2	CASSPRYYYGYTF	TGTGCCAGCTCGCCGAGATATTACTATGGCTACACCTTC
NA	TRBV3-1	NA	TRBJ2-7	CASSQGLRTVLSEQYF	TGTGCCAGCAGCCAGGGCCTAAGGACAGTTCTCTCCGAGCAGTACTTC
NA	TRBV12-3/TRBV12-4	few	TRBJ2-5	CASSPGGETQYF	TGTGCCAGCAGTCCCGGCGGAGAGACCCAGTACTTC
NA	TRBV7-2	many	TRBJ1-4	CASSPRSGTAEKLFF	TGTGCCAGCAGCCCAAGATCCGGGACGGCTGAAAAACTGTTTTTT
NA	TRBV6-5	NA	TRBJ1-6	CASSYAFYNSPLHF	TGTGCCAGCAGTTATGCTTTCTATAATTCACCCCTCCACTTT
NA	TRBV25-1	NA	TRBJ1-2	CASSARGRNYGYTF	TGTGCCAGCAGTGCCCGGGGACGAAACTATGGCTACACCTTC
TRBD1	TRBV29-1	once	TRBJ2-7	CSVEGQGRAPYEQYF	TGCAGCGTTGAGGGACAGGGGAGGGCACCCTACGAGCAGTACTTC
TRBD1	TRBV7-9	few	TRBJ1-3	CASSEQGFGNTIYF	TGTGCCAGCAGCGAACAGGGGTTTGGAAACACCATATATTTT
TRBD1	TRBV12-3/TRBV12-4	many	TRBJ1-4	CASSLRTGPSLFF	TGTGCCAGCAGTTTGAGGACAGGTCCAAGTCTGTTTTTT
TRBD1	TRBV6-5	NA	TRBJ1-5	CASSPTGGFHSNQPQHF	TGTGCCAGCAGCCCGACAGGGGGCTTCCATAGCAATCAGCCCCAGCATTTT
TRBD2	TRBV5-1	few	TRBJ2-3	CASSLGLAGATDTQYF	TGCGCCAGCAGCCTAGGACTAGCGGGGGCCACAGATACGCAGTATTTT
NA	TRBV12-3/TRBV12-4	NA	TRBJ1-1	CASGQGPYTEAFF	TGTGCCAGCGGGCAGGGCCCGTACACTGAAGCTTTCTTT
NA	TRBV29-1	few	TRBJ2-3	CSVETRILGPDTQYF	TGCAGCGTTGAGACCCGTATACTAGGCCCAGATACGCAGTATTTT
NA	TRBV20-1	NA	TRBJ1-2	CSAARVGGVYGYTF	TGCAGTGCAGCCCGGGTGGGAGGGGTCTATGGCTACACCTTC
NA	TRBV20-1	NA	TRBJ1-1	CSARSVNTEAFF	TGCAGTGCTCGGTCGGTTAACACTGAAGCTTTCTTT
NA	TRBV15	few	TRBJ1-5	CATSRVRDLNTQPQHF	TGTGCCACCAGCAGAGTTCGTGACCTCAACACTCAGCCCCAGCATTTT
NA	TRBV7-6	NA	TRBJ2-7	CASSFQGTKEQYF	TGTGCCAGCAGCTTCCAGGGGACGAAAGAGCAGTACTTC
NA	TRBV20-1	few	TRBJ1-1	CSARDYWTSGGTEAFF	TGCAGTGCTAGAGATTATTGGACAAGTGGTGGCACTGAAGCTTTCTTT
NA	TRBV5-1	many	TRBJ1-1	CASSPRPTEAFF	TGCGCCAGCAGCCCCCGACCCACTGAAGCTTTCTTT
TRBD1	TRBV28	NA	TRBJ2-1	CASSFWGQVNEQFF	TGTGCCAGCAGTTTTTGGGGACAGGTCAATGAGCAGTTCTTC
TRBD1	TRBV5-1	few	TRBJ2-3	CASSRMRDRSTDTQYF	TGCGCCAGCAGTCGAATGAGGGACAGAAGCACAGATACGCAGTATTTT
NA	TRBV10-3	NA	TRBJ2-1	CAISEFSYNEQFF	TGTGCCATCAGTGAGTTTAGCTACAATGAGCAGTTCTTC